These T cell receptor beta chains were read from a single sample in a study of shared clonotypes between healthy human individuals. Sequenced by immunoSEQ multiplex PCR; TCRdb stores in-frame clones only, minus some. This table holds around 700,000 clones, about 78% found once. Sequences were obtained from memory CD4+ T cells sorted from blood. The receptors here all came from a woman aged 25 to 45 in good health. Each CDR3 is given with its conserved first and last residue. The D gene is left open where the match is weak. Not all rows give a size; the values are once, few, many and, for expanded clones, a class.

j_gene: TRBJ1-2
abundance: NA
v_gene: TRBV27
len: 15
d_gene: TRBD1
CDR3aa: CASSPRTGGSYGYTF
CDR3nt: TGTGCCAGCAGTCCGAGGACAGGGGGCAGCTATGGCTACACCTTC

j_gene: TRBJ1-1
abundance: NA
v_gene: TRBV2
len: 14
d_gene: TRBD1
CDR3aa: CASSALQGYTEAFF
CDR3nt: TGTGCCAGCAGTGCACTACAGGGGTACACTGAAGCTTTCTTT

j_gene: TRBJ2-7
abundance: NA
v_gene: TRBV28
len: 16
d_gene: NA
CDR3aa: CASSFKGVPFSYEQYF
CDR3nt: TGTGCCAGCAGTTTTAAGGGGGTCCCCTTCTCCTACGAGCAGTACTTC

j_gene: TRBJ2-1
abundance: NA
v_gene: TRBV7-9
len: 17
d_gene: TRBD2
CDR3aa: CASSSQIRSTSGRMTLF
CDR3nt: TGTGCCAGCAGCTCCCAAATAAGATCTACTAGCGGGAGAATGACACTCTTC

j_gene: TRBJ1-2
abundance: few
v_gene: TRBV28
len: 14
d_gene: TRBD1
CDR3aa: CASSWGWDSDGYTF
CDR3nt: TGTGCCAGCAGTTGGGGGTGGGACAGCGACGGCTACACCTTC

j_gene: TRBJ1-2
abundance: NA
v_gene: TRBV9
len: 15
d_gene: NA
CDR3aa: CASSADTSLLRGYTF
CDR3nt: TGTGCCAGCAGCGCGGATACGTCTCTTCTTCGGGGCTACACCTTC

j_gene: TRBJ2-7
abundance: NA
v_gene: TRBV6-1
len: 14
d_gene: TRBD1
CDR3aa: CASTRDRTLGEQYF
CDR3nt: TGTGCCAGCACAAGGGACAGGACATTGGGAGAGCAGTACTTC

j_gene: TRBJ2-1
abundance: NA
v_gene: TRBV2
len: 14
d_gene: NA
CDR3aa: CASGKEGGGLGQFF
CDR3nt: TGTGCCAGCGGGAAGGAGGGTGGCGGATTGGGGCAGTTCTTC

j_gene: TRBJ1-3
abundance: once
v_gene: TRBV2
len: 15
d_gene: NA
CDR3aa: CASSHDGVSGNTIYF
CDR3nt: TGTGCCAGCAGCCACGACGGGGTCTCTGGAAACACCATATATTTT

j_gene: TRBJ2-4
abundance: NA
v_gene: TRBV7-2
len: 17
d_gene: NA
CDR3aa: CASSLDLFRGRKNIQYF
CDR3nt: TGTGCCAGCAGCTTAGATCTATTCCGGGGGAGAAAAAACATTCAGTACTTC

j_gene: TRBJ1-3
abundance: NA
v_gene: TRBV7-8
len: 16
d_gene: TRBD1
CDR3aa: CASSPRQGSSGNTIYF
CDR3nt: TGTGCCAGCAGCCCCCGACAGGGATCCTCAGGAAACACCATATATTTT

j_gene: TRBJ2-4
abundance: many
v_gene: TRBV30
len: 15
d_gene: NA
CDR3aa: CAWDSKGLAKNIQYF
CDR3nt: TGTGCCTGGGACTCCAAGGGCCTAGCCAAAAACATTCAGTACTTC

j_gene: TRBJ2-3
abundance: NA
v_gene: TRBV5-6
len: 15
d_gene: NA
CDR3aa: CASSLGPASTDTQYF
CDR3nt: TGTGCCAGCAGCTTGGGCCCCGCTAGCACAGATACGCAGTATTTT

j_gene: TRBJ1-5
abundance: NA
v_gene: TRBV19
len: 12
d_gene: NA
CDR3aa: CASNGYNQPQHF
CDR3nt: TGTGCCAGTAACGGGTACAATCAGCCCCAGCATTTT

j_gene: TRBJ1-4
abundance: NA
v_gene: TRBV28
len: 15
d_gene: TRBD1
CDR3aa: CASSSQTGGGEKLFF
CDR3nt: TGTGCCAGCAGTTCTCAAACAGGGGGTGGTGAAAAACTGTTTTTT

j_gene: TRBJ2-7
abundance: NA
v_gene: TRBV28
len: 17
d_gene: NA
CDR3aa: CAPYRLPGILLHHEQYF
CDR3nt: TGTGCCCCCTACCGGCTTCCCGGGATACTACTTCACCACGAGCAGTACTTC

j_gene: TRBJ1-4
abundance: few
v_gene: TRBV6-5
len: 11
d_gene: NA
CDR3aa: CASSYEGGWFF
CDR3nt: TGTGCCAGCAGTTACGAGGGTGGGTGGTTTTTT

j_gene: TRBJ1-2
abundance: NA
v_gene: TRBV28
len: 12
d_gene: TRBD1
CDR3aa: CASSPTGYGYTF
CDR3nt: TGTGCCAGCAGTCCGACAGGGTATGGCTACACCTTC

j_gene: TRBJ2-2
abundance: NA
v_gene: TRBV2
len: 14
d_gene: NA
CDR3aa: CASKLGTATGELFF
CDR3nt: TGTGCCAGCAAATTGGGGACGGCGACCGGGGAGCTGTTTTTT

j_gene: TRBJ1-2
abundance: NA
v_gene: TRBV27
len: 15
d_gene: NA
CDR3aa: CASSLSRTSSDIYTF
CDR3nt: TGTGCCAGCAGTTTATCGAGGACGTCGTCCGACATCTACACCTTC

j_gene: TRBJ2-1
abundance: NA
v_gene: TRBV9
len: 16
d_gene: TRBD1
CDR3aa: CASSVSQGPEIYEQFF
CDR3nt: TGTGCCAGCAGCGTCTCACAGGGGCCAGAGATCTATGAGCAGTTCTTC

j_gene: TRBJ2-7
abundance: NA
v_gene: TRBV28
len: 12
d_gene: TRBD2
CDR3aa: CRSGSSAYEQYF
CDR3nt: TGTCGTAGCGGGAGTAGCGCCTACGAGCAGTACTTC

j_gene: TRBJ1-3
abundance: NA
v_gene: TRBV27
len: 14
d_gene: NA
CDR3aa: CASSKGHSGNTIYF
CDR3nt: TGTGCCAGCAGTAAAGGGCACTCTGGAAACACCATATATTTT

j_gene: TRBJ1-2
abundance: once
v_gene: TRBV7-6
len: 13
d_gene: NA
CDR3aa: CASSFDSNYGYTF
CDR3nt: TGTGCCAGCAGCTTCGACAGTAACTATGGCTACACCTTC